Shown below are 27 T cell receptor beta chains from a single sample sequenced in a study of metastatic and nonmetastatic thyroid tumors. Every patient underwent thyroid surgery untreated. TCRdb re-called the PCR reads with MiXCR. Among 30,000 to 40,000 clones listed, approximately 15% were seen once. Sequenced material: blood. These receptors were taken from a male donor with papillary thyroid cancer or a benign thyroid nodule (not recorded which). Some clones in this sample may be carry-over from other donors' samples.

V usage is TRBV20-1 and J usage is TRBJ2-7; D might be TRBD2 (6 bases). Germline V gene lookup returns CDR1 DFQATT and CDR2 SNEGSKA (reference sequence). The ends were cut back, 0 bases at V and 1 base at J, with 16 bases in the middle. CDR3 length: 16 residues. Here the CDR3 reads CSARDLGRRRSYEQYF. The CDR3 nucleotides are TGCAGTGCTAGAGATCTCGGGAGAAGACGATCCTACGAGCAGTACTTC.

At least ten counts were recorded for this clone. The chain combines TRBV5-1 with TRBJ2-3, with D uncertain. Deletions cut 4 bases from V and 6 bases from J, with 9 bases between. The CDR3 totals 12 residues. Germline CDR1 reads SGHRS; CDR2 reads YFSETQ. Written as DNA, the CDR3 is TGCGCCAGCAGCCCATCCCGGGATACGCAGTATTTT. It yields the protein CASSPSRDTQYF.

This clone appeared many times. The chain carries TRBV13 and TRBJ2-7; D gene uncertain. Trimming removed 8 bases at V and 0 bases at J, with 5 bases between. Per the germline V gene, CDR1 is PRHDT and CDR2 is FYEKMQ (reference sequence). The CDR3 totals 11 residues. Here the CDR3 reads CASPTSYEQYF. CDR3 DNA: TGTGCCAGCCCTACCTCCTACGAGCAGTACTTC.

The sample holds many counts of this clone. Just one base apart from a much larger clone, this may be a read error. The V gene is TRBV12-3 or TRBV12-4, the J gene TRBJ2-1, with 7 bases fitting TRBD1. The CDR3 has 14 residues. CDR3 sequence (DNA): TGTGCCAGCGCACAGGGGAGCTCCGACAATGAGCAGTTCTTC. Translation gives CASAQGSSDNEQFF.

This clone was recorded at least ten times. The chain joins TRBV12-3 or TRBV12-4 to TRBJ2-5, with unresolved D. V shed 3 bases and J shed 3 bases, with 14 bases lying between them. The CDR3 is 15 residues long. The CDR3 nucleotides are TGTGCCAGCAGTTTCTACACAGCGTGGGAAGAGACCCAGTACTTC. Translating gives CASSFYTAWEETQYF.

In its sample, this clone was seen many times. The chain has TRBV12-3 or TRBV12-4 and TRBJ1-4, with D perhaps matching TRBD1 (5 bases). The length of the CDR3 is 14 residues. Trimming took off 3 bases at V and 5 bases at J, with 10 bases between the two ends. CDR3 amino acids: CASSFGDGNEKLFF. In DNA form, the CDR3 reads TGTGCCAGCAGTTTTGGGGACGGAAATGAAAAACTGTTTTTT.

The sample holds many counts of this clone. The J gene is TRBJ1-2, the V gene TRBV4-1; maybe TRBD1 (6 bases). V gave up 3 bases and J gave up 8 bases, with 16 bases separating them. Germline V gene lookup returns CDR1 MGHRA and CDR2 YSYEKL. The CDR3 is 14 residues long. CDR3 residues: CASSQVDRISGYTF. The CDR3 DNA is TGCGCCAGCAGCCAGGTAGACAGGATATCAGGCTACACCTTC.

This clone was observed once. The rearrangement joins TRBV2 to TRBJ1-1; D may be TRBD1 (5 bases). Trimming cost V 3 bases and J 1 base, with 18 bases left between them. The CDR3 extends over 17 amino acids. Germline V CDR1 and CDR2: SNHLY, FYNNEI. For the CDR3, the DNA is TGTGCCAGCAGTGAGAGGCAGGGTGTGGGGTGGAACACTGAAGCTTTCTTT. Its protein is CASSERQGVGWNTEAFF.

This clone appeared a few times. V is TRBV20-1 and J is TRBJ2-1, with 12 nucleotides matching TRBD2. From germline, CDR1 is DFQATT and CDR2 SNEGSKA (reference sequence). The CDR3 contains 14 residues. With 4 bases clipped from V and 6 bases from J, the junction kept 4 bases outside the gene matches. Written as DNA, the CDR3 is TGCAGTGCTATGACTAGCGGGGGAGTCAATGAGCAGTTCTTC. It yields the protein CSAMTSGGVNEQFF.

Note on this clone: A much larger clone differs by one base, so this may be a read error. Other DNA sequences in this specimen translate into the identical CDR3. The chain uses TRBV5-4 and TRBJ2-1; TRBD2 is a possible D gene (6 bases). CDR1 and CDR2 (germline): SGHNT, YYREEE (reference sequence). Trimming pared 3 bases from V and 3 bases from J, leaving 16 bases between. The CDR3 contains 16 residues. The CDR3 nucleotides read TGTGCCAGCAGCTCCGGGGGAGGAGGCCTCTACAATGAGCAGTTCTTC. Protein sequence: CASSSGGGGLYNEQFF.

This clone occurred a few times. A much larger clone is a single base away; this may be a read error. The J gene is TRBJ2-7, the V gene TRBV7-3, with D possibly TRBD1 on 6 matching bases. This CDR3 spans 14 amino acids. V was trimmed by 5 bases and J by 9 bases, leaving 20 bases between them. CDR1 is SGHTA, CDR2 FQGTGA, per germline. The CDR3: CASSTTINRAGQYF. The CDR3 DNA reads TGTGCCAGCAGCACCACCATCAACAGGGCGGGGCAGTACTTC.

This clone was seen at least ten times. This sequence joins TRBV2 and TRBJ1-5; D remains ambiguous. This CDR3 is 12 amino acids long. The ends were cut back, 2 bases at V and 9 bases at J, with 8 bases in the middle. Germline-derived CDR1 and CDR2 are SNHLY and FYNNEI. In nucleotides, the CDR3 is TGTGCCAGCAGTGAACGGCCTGGGCCCCAGCATTTT. Translated: CASSERPGPQHF. Based on the CDR3 plus reference TRBV2 and TRBJ1-5, the full variable domain is EPEVTQTPSHQVTQMGQEVILRCVPISNHLYFYWYRQILGQKVEFLVSFYNNEISEKSEIFDDQFSVERPDGSNFTLKIRSTKLEDSAMYFCASSERPGPQHFGDGTRLSIL.

This clone was found many times. The V and J genes are TRBV28 and TRBJ2-1; weak D call: TRBD2 (7 bases). The CDR3 consists of 16 residues. V lost 7 bases and J lost 9, with 25 bases in between. Germline V CDR1 and CDR2: MDHEN, SYDVKM. Written as DNA, the CDR3 is TGTGCCAGCAAAGGGGGGGGGGGCGTAATGTATAGTGAGCAGTTCTTC. Its protein product is CASKGGGGVMYSEQFF.

This clone turned up a few times. The junction differs from germline at one of its ends, possibly a read error. The chain recombines TRBV7-3 with TRBJ1-6, with D unresolved. The CDR3 runs to 8 residues. Germline V gene sequence: CDR1 SGHTA, CDR2 FQGTGA. The CDR3 spells CASSLMGF. The CDR3 DNA reads as TGTGCCAGCAGCTTAATGGGATTT.

The sample holds many counts of this clone. The gene calls are TRBV6-5 and TRBJ1-5, with D perhaps TRBD1 (5 bases). Germline CDR1 reads MNHEY; CDR2 reads SVGAGI. The length of the CDR3 is 15 residues. Between the trimmed V and J ends, which lost 1 base and 7 bases, there was a span of 14 bases. The CDR3: CASSYLGRAGQPQHF. As DNA, the CDR3 is TGTGCCAGCAGTTACTTGGGCAGGGCGGGCCAGCCCCAGCATTTT.

The table lists this clone with many counts. The rearrangement joins TRBV5-1 to TRBJ2-6; D call uncertain. Looked up from germline, CDR1 is SGHRS and CDR2 is YFSETQ. The CDR3 is 15 amino acids. Trimming cost V 1 base and J 0 bases, with 5 bases left between them. The CDR3 sequence: CASSLTVSGANVLTF. As DNA, the CDR3 is TGCGCCAGCAGCTTGACGGTCTCTGGGGCCAACGTCCTGACTTTC.

Of note for this clone: Since a much larger clone is just one base distant, this may be a read error. This chain connects TRBV6-1 to TRBJ2-7; D is undetermined. Trimming shortened V by 4 bases and J by 3 bases, and 7 bases separated the two germline ends. The CDR3 covers 12 residues. Germline lookup yields CDR1 MNHNS and CDR2 SASEGT. The CDR3 spells CASSGEFYEQYF. The CDR3 DNA reads TGTGCCAGCAGTGGTGAGTTCTACGAGCAGTACTTC.

In this sample, this clone turned up many times. The rearrangement uses TRBV12-3 or TRBV12-4 and TRBJ1-1, with no clear D. Trimming took off 2 bases at V and 1 base at J, with 8 bases between the two ends. The CDR3 is 14 residues long. In DNA form, the CDR3 reads TGTGCCAGCAGTTTACCGCAGTCGAACACTGAAGCTTTCTTT. Translated: CASSLPQSNTEAFF.

Comments on this clone: One end of the junction does not line up with germline, which may come from a read error. The CDR3 DNA reads as TGTGCAAGCAGTTTAGACGGGAGATCCTACAATGAGCAGTTCTTC. Residues: CASSLDGRSYNEQFF. The chain recombines TRBV27 with TRBJ2-1; a weak D match, TRBD2 (6 bases). CDR1 and CDR2 (germline): MNHEY, SMNVEV (reference sequence). The CDR3 totals 15 residues.

There are many counts of this clone. The rearrangement joins TRBV7-9 to TRBJ1-4; D not certain. Germline CDR1 is SEHNR and CDR2 is FQNEAQ (reference sequence). This CDR3 has 14 residues. Trimming removed 5 bases at V and 4 bases at J, with 11 bases between. CDR3 amino acids: CASSPIGLNEKLFF. CDR3 in DNA: TGTGCCAGCAGCCCGATAGGGCTTAATGAAAAACTGTTTTTT. Using reference TRBV7-9 and TRBJ1-4 for the parts outside the CDR3, the full variable domain is DTGVSQNPRHKITKRGQNVTFRCDPISEHNRLYWYRQTLGQGPEFLTYFQNEAQLEKSRLLSDRFSAERPKGSFSTLEIQRTEQGDSAMYLCASSPIGLNEKLFFGSGTQLSVL.

This clone has ten or more counts. The chain joins TRBV19 to TRBJ2-1; 7 nucleotides align to TRBD2. CDR1 is LNHDA and CDR2 is SQIVND in the germline V gene (reference sequence). Trimming took 1 base from V and 7 from J; bases not matched to a gene: 7. This CDR3 region has 15 residues. This chain's CDR3 is CASSIVTSAMNEQFF. CDR3 DNA: TGTGCCAGTAGTATAGTAACTAGCGCTATGAATGAGCAGTTCTTC. Full variable domain (remainder filled in from reference TRBV19 and TRBJ2-1): DGGITQSPKYLFRKEGQNVTLSCEQNLNHDAMYWYRQDPGQGLRLIYYSQIVNDFQKGDIAEGYSVSREKKESFPLTVTSAQKNPTAFYLCASSIVTSAMNEQFFGPGTRLTVL.

This chain uses TRBV4-2 with TRBJ1-5; 9 bases are shared with TRBD1. V shed 0 bases and J 7 bases; nucleotides not matched to a gene: 7. Germline CDR1 LGHNA, CDR2 YNFKEQ. CDR3 size: 16 residues. The chain's CDR3 is CASSQDTGGAEQPQHF. The CDR3 DNA reads TGTGCCAGCAGCCAAGATACAGGGGGCGCGGAACAGCCCCAGCATTTT.

In this sample, this clone turned up many times. The CDR3 region has the DNA TGTGCCAGCAGCCAGGATCCCGCTAGCCCGAACACCGGGGAGCTGTTTTTT. As protein: CASSQDPASPNTGELFF. The V call is TRBV3-1, the J call TRBJ2-2; TRBD2 is a possible D gene (5 bases). The germline gives CDR1 LGHDT, CDR2 YNNKEL (reference sequence). With 3 bases removed from V and 0 bases from J, the gap between germline ends came to 14 bases. The CDR3 consists of 17 residues.

Only a few counts were recorded for this clone. One end of the junction does not line up with germline, which may come from a read error. The genes are TRBV19 and TRBJ1-5; D ambiguous. Germline V gene sequence: CDR1 LNHDA, CDR2 SQIVND (reference sequence). This CDR3 has 12 residues. CDR3 loop: CASGELGQPQHF. The CDR3 DNA is TGTGCCAGTGGGGAGTTAGGTCAGCCACAGCATTTT.

The CDR3 region is CASIPKCVAGFSEQYF. The CDR3, as DNA: TGCGCCAGCATCCCAAAGTGTGTAGCGGGATTCAGCGAGCAGTACTTC. V gene TRBV5-1 combines with J gene TRBJ2-7, with 8 bases fitting TRBD2. Germline CDR1 SGHRS, CDR2 YFSETQ. The CDR3 runs to 16 residues. Germline trimming cut 6 bases from V and 6 bases from J; bases unmatched to any gene: 17.

Worth noting for this clone: No conserved phenylalanine or tryptophan ends this CDR3, so it is likely a read error. V usage is TRBV7-2 and J usage is TRBJ2-5; no clear D gene. Germline values: CDR1 SGHTA, CDR2 FQGNSA. The CDR3 is 13 residues long. The CDR3 nucleotides read TGTGCCAGCACCACTCCGTCCGGAGAGACACAGTACTCC. It translates to CASTTPSGETQYS.

The chain employs TRBV6-2 or TRBV6-3 and TRBJ2-3; perhaps TRBD2 as D (7 bases). Germline values: CDR1 MNHEY, CDR2 SVGEGT. Trimming shortened V by 6 bases and J by 0 bases, and 16 bases separated the two germline ends. There are 16 residues in the CDR3. For the CDR3, the DNA is TGTGCCAGCAGGGGGTGGGGGGGCGGGAGCACAGATACGCAGTATTTT. This codes for CASRGWGGGSTDTQYF.